The next 29 T cell receptor beta chains were all read from a single sample in a study of CD4 T cells in relation to SARS-CoV-2 and coronaviruses. Their antigen targets remain unknown. Profiled with immunoSEQ multiplex PCR; TCRdb holds only in-frame clones, not every one. The table records some 23,000 clones, around 75% of them present only once. The unexposed donors gave CD4+ T cells in about 2010-2019, prior to COVID-19. The cells were cultured for about ten days before CD4+ T cells were isolated. The sequenced sample consisted of CD4+ T cells from PBMCs, cultured in vitro. Receptors originate from a human donor in good health.

This sequence joins TRBV19 and TRBJ1-5; D unclear. The CDR3 extends over 15 amino acids. With 0 bases removed from V and 1 base from J, the gap between germline ends came to 7 bases. Germline V gene sequence: CDR1 LNHDA, CDR2 SQIVND (reference sequence). The CDR3 bases are TGTGCCAGTAGTATAGAACCCGGGAGCAATCAGCCCCAGCATTTT. Translation gives CASSIEPGSNQPQHF. Combining the CDR3 with reference TRBV19 and TRBJ1-5 gives the whole variable domain DGGITQSPKYLFRKEGQNVTLSCEQNLNHDAMYWYRQDPGQGLRLIYYSQIVNDFQKGDIAEGYSVSREKKESFPLTVTSAQKNPTAFYLCASSIEPGSNQPQHFGDGTRLSIL.

The CDR3 is CASSITSAGLESPLHF. The CDR3 bases are TGTGCCAGTAGTATTACTTCCGCAGGGTTAGAATCACCCCTCCACTTT. The gene calls are TRBV19 and TRBJ1-6, with D perhaps matching TRBD1 (5 bases). This CDR3 has 16 amino acids. Germline values: CDR1 LNHDA, CDR2 SQIVND (reference sequence). V lost 3 bases to trimming and J lost 10 bases, with 19 bases between them.

This chain uses TRBV19 with TRBJ2-2, with 10 bases fitting TRBD1. The CDR3 totals 15 residues. The germline CDR1 and CDR2 sequences are LNHDA and SQIVND (reference sequence). The J segment lost 5 bases and the V segment lost 8 bases, leaving 8 bases of the junction unmatched. This chain's CDR3 is CASPPPGQGTGELFF. The CDR3, as DNA: TGTGCCAGTCCGCCCCCGGGACAGGGGACCGGGGAGCTGTTTTTT.

The gene calls are TRBV2 and TRBJ1-1; tentative D call: TRBD1 (6 bases). CDR1 and CDR2 (germline): SNHLY, FYNNEI. V was trimmed by 8 bases and J by 1 base, leaving 11 bases between them. This CDR3 contains 13 residues. Written as DNA, the CDR3 is TGTGCCAGCCGAACAGGGCAGAACACTGAAGCTTTCTTT. Its translation: CASRTGQNTEAFF.

This clone was observed a single time. The rearrangement joins TRBV30 to TRBJ2-5; TRBD1 agrees at 12 bases. The CDR3 runs to 15 residues. The germline V gene encodes CDR1 GTSNPN and CDR2 SVGIG (reference sequence). Unmatched junction bases numbered 11, after V lost 5 bases and J lost 7 bases. CDR3 loop: CAWGGDRGPKMTQYF. The CDR3 bases are TGTGCCTGGGGGGGGGACAGGGGGCCTAAGATGACCCAGTACTTC.

This clone occurred once. The genes are TRBV19 and TRBJ2-2; 13 bases are shared with TRBD2. CDR3 size: 16 residues. V lost 8 bases and J lost 2; bases outside the gene matches: 5. From germline, CDR1 is LNHDA and CDR2 SQIVND (reference sequence). CDR3 in amino acids: CASRLAGGLNTGELFF. CDR3 DNA sequence: TGTGCCAGTCGACTAGCGGGAGGCCTAAACACCGGGGAGCTGTTTTTT.

The rearrangement uses TRBV18 and TRBJ2-3; 10 bases map to TRBD2. Germline CDR1 reads KGHSH; CDR2 reads LQKENI. This CDR3 spans 16 amino acids. J lost 2 bases, V lost 2 bases, and 4 bases had no gene match. The CDR3, as DNA: TGTGCCAGCTCACCAGGGACTAGCGTGTACACAGATACGCAGTATTTT. Amino acid sequence: CASSPGTSVYTDTQYF.

The J gene is TRBJ2-5, the V gene TRBV5-1; 8 bases align to TRBD1. Trimming took 4 bases from V and 9 from J; bases not matched to a gene: 17. The CDR3 consists of 16 residues. The germline V gene encodes CDR1 SGHRS and CDR2 YFSETQ. The CDR3 is CASSPGQGPREPPQYF. For the CDR3, the DNA is TGCGCCAGCAGCCCCGGACAGGGTCCCCGGGAGCCCCCCCAGTACTTC.

This clone was recorded a few times. The rearrangement joins TRBV9 to TRBJ2-3; TRBD2 aligns across 10 bases. The germline gives CDR1 SGDLS, CDR2 YYNGEE. V lost 3 bases to trimming and J lost 6 bases; unmatched junction nucleotides: 13. CDR3 length equals 17 residues. The CDR3 DNA is TGTGCCAGCAGCGCCTTAAGAGCGGGAGGGCCTCCCGATACGCAGTATTTT. Translation gives CASSALRAGGPPDTQYF.

V and J are TRBV20-1 and TRBJ1-5, with 7 positions matching TRBD1. Per the germline V gene, CDR1 is DFQATT and CDR2 is SNEGSKA (reference sequence). CDR3 length equals 15 residues. V shed 3 bases and J 2 bases; nucleotides not matched to a gene: 7. Here the CDR3 reads CSASTGARGNQPQHF. In DNA, the CDR3 is TGCAGTGCTAGTACAGGGGCGCGGGGCAATCAGCCCCAGCATTTT.

The V call is TRBV24-1, the J call TRBJ2-2; D not resolved. The CDR3 extends over 14 amino acids. V lost 4 bases and J 4 bases, leaving 9 bases between the germline ends. Germline assignment: CDR1 KGHDR and CDR2 SFDVKD. The CDR3 sequence is CATSDRAATGELFF. The CDR3 DNA reads as TGTGCCACCAGTGACCGGGCCGCCACCGGGGAGCTGTTTTTT.

The V call is TRBV24-1, the J call TRBJ1-2; D might be TRBD1 (6 bases). The CDR3 is 12 amino acids. Trimming stripped 9 bases from V and 4 bases from J, with 11 bases between. Looked up from germline, CDR1 is KGHDR and CDR2 is SFDVKD. CDR3 DNA sequence: TGTGCCACCGGGGGGGACATCTATGGCTACACCTTC. It translates to CATGGDIYGYTF.

The genes are TRBV19 and TRBJ1-2, with unresolved D. Germline assignment: CDR1 LNHDA and CDR2 SQIVND (reference sequence). There are 14 residues in the CDR3. Trimming removed 6 bases from V and 1 base from J, with 12 bases in between. CDR3 loop: CASRRTEVNYGYTF. The CDR3 nucleotides read TGTGCCAGTAGAAGGACTGAAGTTAACTATGGCTACACCTTC.

This sequence joins TRBV3-1 (or the pseudogene TRBV3-2) and TRBJ2-3, with D unclear. This CDR3 is built from 12 residues. Deletions cut 3 bases from V and 5 bases from J, with 6 bases between. Germline CDR1 reads LGHDT; CDR2 reads YNNKEL (reference sequence). The chain's CDR3 is CASSHHGDTQYF. The CDR3 DNA follows: TGTGCCAGCAGCCATCACGGAGATACGCAGTATTTT.

The rearrangement uses TRBV3-1 (or the pseudogene TRBV3-2) and TRBJ2-7; D tentatively reads TRBD1 or TRBD2 (5 bases each). There are 14 residues in the CDR3. Germline V gene sequence: CDR1 LGHDT, CDR2 YNNKEL (reference sequence). V was cut by 5 bases and J by 2 bases, with 13 bases left in between. CDR3 in DNA: TGTGCCAGCAGCTACCGGGACGGGACCTACGAGCAGTACTTC. Translated: CASSYRDGTYEQYF.

This chain uses TRBV21-1 with TRBJ1-1. TRBV21-1 is described as a pseudogene. This CDR3 has 19 amino acids. CDR3 sequence reads: CASSQNPNWYSVSLFGAFF. CDR3 coding DNA: TGTGCCAGCAGCCAAAATCCCAATTGGTATTCGGTGTCATTATTTGGAGCTTTCTTT.

This clone showed up just a few times. This CDR3 is CASIAGGPNEQFF. The CDR3 DNA reads as TGTGCCAGCATAGCGGGAGGCCCCAATGAGCAGTTCTTC. This chain connects TRBV2 to TRBJ2-1, with TRBD2 matching 10 bases. The CDR3 sequence is 13 residues long. Germline V gene data show CDR1 as SNHLY and CDR2 as FYNNEI. J gave up 6 bases and V 7 bases, and 3 bases lay outside the gene matches.

The chain couples TRBV7-9 to TRBJ2-5, with D unresolved. V was cut by 7 bases and J by 5 bases, with 8 bases left in between. Germline V gives CDR1 SEHNR, CDR2 FQNEAQ (reference sequence). CDR3 length: 11 residues. CDR3 DNA: TGTGCCAGCATCTTTAGGGAGACCCAGTACTTC. Encoded protein: CASIFRETQYF. Drawing the rest from reference TRBV7-9 and TRBJ2-5, the complete variable domain is DTGVSQNPRHKITKRGQNVTFRCDPISEHNRLYWYRQTLGQGPEFLTYFQNEAQLEKSRLLSDRFSAERPKGSFSTLEIQRTEQGDSAMYLCASIFRETQYFGPGTRLLVL.

V gene TRBV19 combines with J gene TRBJ1-1; 12 bases are shared with TRBD1. V lost 6 bases to trimming and J lost 0 bases; unmatched junction nucleotides: 5. The CDR3 totals 16 residues. CDR1 is LNHDA and CDR2 is SQIVND in the germline V gene (reference sequence). CDR3 sequence (DNA): TGTGCCAGTAGCGGGACAGGGGGCGATTTGAACACTGAAGCTTTCTTT. It specifies CASSGTGGDLNTEAFF.

The chain joins TRBV19 to TRBJ1-2; D might be TRBD1 (5 bases). Per the germline V gene, CDR1 is LNHDA and CDR2 is SQIVND (reference sequence). The germline V and J ends were trimmed by 2 bases and 6 bases, with 10 bases remaining between them. The CDR3 totals 13 residues. CDR3 residues: CASSILGPNGYTF. DNA for the CDR3: TGTGCCAGTAGTATATTGGGACCCAATGGCTACACCTTC.

The table lists this clone with a few counts. This sequence joins TRBV2 and TRBJ2-1; 7 positions agree with TRBD2. CDR3 length: 15 amino acids. V dropped 7 bases and J dropped 4; count of bases not matched to a gene: 10. Germline CDR1 and CDR2: SNHLY and FYNNEI. DNA for the CDR3: TGTGCCAGCACTTTGAGGGAGGGATATTACAATGAGCAGTTCTTC. Translation gives CASTLREGYYNEQFF.

This chain joins TRBV7-9 and TRBJ2-7, with 8 bases that match TRBD1. CDR3 length: 16 residues. From germline, CDR1 is SEHNR and CDR2 FQNEAQ (reference sequence). J lost 1 base, V lost 5 bases, and 10 bases had no gene match. This chain's CDR3 is CASSPGTGLPSYEQYF. CDR3 nucleotides: TGTGCCAGCAGCCCCGGGACAGGATTACCTTCCTACGAGCAGTACTTC.

The rearrangement uses TRBV7-9 and TRBJ1-1; no definite D call. Trimming removed 5 bases from V and 0 bases from J, with 10 bases in between. The germline CDR1 and CDR2 sequences are SEHNR and FQNEAQ (reference sequence). CDR3 length: 14 residues. Here the CDR3 DNA reads TGTGCCAGCAGCCCGGATACAATGAACACTGAAGCTTTCTTT. Protein product: CASSPDTMNTEAFF. The variable domain in full, completed from reference TRBV7-9 and TRBJ1-1, reads DTGVSQNPRHKITKRGQNVTFRCDPISEHNRLYWYRQTLGQGPEFLTYFQNEAQLEKSRLLSDRFSAERPKGSFSTLEIQRTEQGDSAMYLCASSPDTMNTEAFFGQGTRLTVV.

The chain joins TRBV24-1 to TRBJ2-3; TRBD2 aligns across 7 bases. The CDR3 is 17 residues long. Germline CDR1 and CDR2: KGHDR and SFDVKD. V lost 0 bases, J lost 0 bases, and 5 bases stayed unmatched. This CDR3 is CATSDLWASGSTDTQYF. The CDR3 nucleotides are TGTGCCACCAGTGATTTGTGGGCTAGCGGTAGCACAGATACGCAGTATTTT.

The rearrangement links TRBV2 to TRBJ2-7; weak D call: TRBD2 (6 bases). Per germline, CDR1 SNHLY and CDR2 FYNNEI. The CDR3 has 13 amino acids. V dropped 6 bases and J dropped 3 bases, with 12 bases sitting between them. The CDR3 region has the DNA TGTGCCAGCAGCGGGACTTCCAACTACGAGCAGTACTTC. This gives the protein CASSGTSNYEQYF.

In this sample, this clone turned up once. The chain links TRBV6-5 to TRBJ2-1; D possibly corresponds to TRBD1 (5 bases). The CDR3 has 11 amino acids. Trimming took off 6 bases at V and 8 bases at J, with 8 bases between the two ends. Germline V gives CDR1 MNHEY, CDR2 SVGAGI. The DNA of the CDR3 is TGTGCCAGCAGCCTAGGGGATGAGCAGTTCTTC. Translated: CASSLGDEQFF.

The chain recombines TRBV9 with TRBJ1-1, with 8 bases that match TRBD1. Trimming removed 3 bases from V and 5 bases from J; junction bases left unmatched: 9. CDR1 is SGDLS and CDR2 is YYNGEE in the germline V gene. There are 15 residues in the CDR3. The CDR3 nucleotides are TGTGCCAGCAGCGAGAGCACAGGGGGTCATACTGAAGCTTTCTTT. It codes for CASSESTGGHTEAFF.

V is TRBV12-1 and J is TRBJ2-7; the D call in the table, TRBD2, was not verified against the DNA. TRBV12-1 is tagged as a pseudogene. The CDR3 covers 19 residues. This CDR3 is CASSVAGTSGRESSYEQYF. The CDR3 nucleotides read TGTGCCAGCAGCGTGGCGGGGACTAGCGGGAGGGAGAGCTCCTACGAGCAGTACTTC.

V and J are TRBV18 and TRBJ2-7; D may correspond to TRBD1 or TRBD2 (6 bases each). V lost 3 bases and J lost 5, with 11 bases in between. This CDR3 is 13 amino acids long. Germline values: CDR1 KGHSH, CDR2 LQKENI. The CDR3 is CASSPMGGNEQYF. In DNA, the CDR3 is TGTGCCAGCTCACCGATGGGGGGCAACGAGCAGTACTTC.